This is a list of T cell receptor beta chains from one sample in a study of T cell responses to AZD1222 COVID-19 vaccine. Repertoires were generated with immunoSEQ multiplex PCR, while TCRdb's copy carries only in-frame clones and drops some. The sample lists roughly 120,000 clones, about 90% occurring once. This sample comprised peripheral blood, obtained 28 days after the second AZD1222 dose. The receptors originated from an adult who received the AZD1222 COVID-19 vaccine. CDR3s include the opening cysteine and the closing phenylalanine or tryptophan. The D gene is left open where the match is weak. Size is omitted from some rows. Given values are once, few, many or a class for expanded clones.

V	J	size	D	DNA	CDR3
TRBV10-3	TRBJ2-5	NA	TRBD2	TGTGCCATCAGTAAAGGAGGGACTAGCGTTGAGACCCAGTACTTC	CAISKGGTSVETQYF
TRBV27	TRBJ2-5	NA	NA	TGTGCCAGCAGTTTTGGACAACAAGAGACCCAGTACTTC	CASSFGQQETQYF
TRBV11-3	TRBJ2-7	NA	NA	TGTGCCAGCAGCTTAAGTGAATCCTACGAGCAGTACTTC	CASSLSESYEQYF
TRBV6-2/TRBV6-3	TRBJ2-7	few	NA	TGTGCCAGCAGTTATAGTCAGGCCTACGAGCAGTACTTC	CASSYSQAYEQYF
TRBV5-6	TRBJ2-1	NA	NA	TGTGCCAGCAGCTTGGGTAACTCCCTCAATGAGCAGTTCTTC	CASSLGNSLNEQFF
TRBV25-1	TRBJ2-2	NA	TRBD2	TGTGCCAGCAGTGAAGGCTTATGGGACTATCAAAACACCGGGGAGCTGTTTTTT	CASSEGLWDYQNTGELFF
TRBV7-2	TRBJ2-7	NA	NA	TGTGCCAGCAGCCCCAACGCGGGGTGGACCTACGAGCAGTACTTC	CASSPNAGWTYEQYF
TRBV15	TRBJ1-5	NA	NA	TGTGCCACCAGCTCTCCAGGGGAGTGGGATCAGCCCCAGCATTTT	CATSSPGEWDQPQHF
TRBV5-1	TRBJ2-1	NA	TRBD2	TGCGCCAGCAGCTTGAGACTAGCTTACAATGAGCAGTTCTTC	CASSLRLAYNEQFF
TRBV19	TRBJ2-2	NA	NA	TGTGCCAGTAGTATACAGAAGGGCACGAACACCGGGGAGCTGTTTTTT	CASSIQKGTNTGELFF
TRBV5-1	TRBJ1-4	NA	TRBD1	TGCGCCAGCAGCCCCGACAGGGTGGATGAAAAACTGTTTTTT	CASSPDRVDEKLFF
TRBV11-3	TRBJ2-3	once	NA	TGTGCCAGCAGCCTAGGAGGGACCACAGATACGCAGTATTTT	CASSLGGTTDTQYF
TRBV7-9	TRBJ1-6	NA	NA	TGTGCCAGCAGCTTGGGGATGCGGGACATACGGAATTCACCCCTCCACTTT	CASSLGMRDIRNSPLHF
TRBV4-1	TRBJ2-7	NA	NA	TGCGCCAGCAGCCAACCCGGGACGACCATCTACGAGCAGTACTTC	CASSQPGTTIYEQYF
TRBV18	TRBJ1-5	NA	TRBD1	TGTGCCAGCTCACCACCGACAGGGGGCGCGGGTCAGCCCCAGCATTTT	CASSPPTGGAGQPQHF
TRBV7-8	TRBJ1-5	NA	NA	TGTGCCAGCAGCCCCGACGGGGGGGCCCGACATAATCAGCCCCAGCATTTT	CASSPDGGARHNQPQHF
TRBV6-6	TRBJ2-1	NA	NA	TGTGCCAGCAGTCCAGGGGACTACTACAATGAGCAGTTCTTC	CASSPGDYYNEQFF
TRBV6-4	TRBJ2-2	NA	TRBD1	TGTGCCAGCAGTACCGGACAGGGGGCCGGGGAGCTGTTTTTT	CASSTGQGAGELFF
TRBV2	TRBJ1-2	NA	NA	TGTGCCAGCAGGTACCGGGACGGACCCTATGGCTACACCTTC	CASRYRDGPYGYTF
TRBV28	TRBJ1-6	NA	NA	TGTGCCAGCAGTTTATCTCGTAGCTCCTATAATTCACCCCTCCACTTT	CASSLSRSSYNSPLHF